The next 2 T cell receptor beta chains were all read from a single sample in a study of blood T cell repertoires in COVID-19. Using immunoSEQ multiplex PCR, the repertoire was profiled, and TCRdb retains in-frame clones only, with some absent. The table has over 95,000 clones, roughly 84% seen once. Sequenced material: peripheral blood. The receptor set was obtained from a man aged 70 or older with active or convalescent COVID-19.

V is TRBV7-2 and J is TRBJ2-1, with TRBD2 matching 10 bases. Trimming cost V 2 bases and J 5 bases; bases outside gene matches: 6. Germline V CDR1 and CDR2: SGHTA, FQGNSA. The CDR3 loop spans 16 amino acids. The CDR3: CASSLTPLAGNNEQFF. The DNA for the CDR3 is TGTGCCAGCAGCTTAACCCCACTAGCGGGGAACAATGAGCAGTTCTTC.

This clone has just a few counts. The J gene is TRBJ2-7, the V gene TRBV6-5, with 11 bases fitting TRBD2. The germline CDR1 and CDR2 sequences are MNHEY and SVGAGI. V gave up 6 bases and J gave up 1 base; unmatched junction bases: 5. The CDR3 totals 15 residues. The CDR3, as DNA: TGTGCCAGCAGCTCCGGACTAGCGGGTTCCTACGAGCAGTACTTC. It is translated as CASSSGLAGSYEQYF.